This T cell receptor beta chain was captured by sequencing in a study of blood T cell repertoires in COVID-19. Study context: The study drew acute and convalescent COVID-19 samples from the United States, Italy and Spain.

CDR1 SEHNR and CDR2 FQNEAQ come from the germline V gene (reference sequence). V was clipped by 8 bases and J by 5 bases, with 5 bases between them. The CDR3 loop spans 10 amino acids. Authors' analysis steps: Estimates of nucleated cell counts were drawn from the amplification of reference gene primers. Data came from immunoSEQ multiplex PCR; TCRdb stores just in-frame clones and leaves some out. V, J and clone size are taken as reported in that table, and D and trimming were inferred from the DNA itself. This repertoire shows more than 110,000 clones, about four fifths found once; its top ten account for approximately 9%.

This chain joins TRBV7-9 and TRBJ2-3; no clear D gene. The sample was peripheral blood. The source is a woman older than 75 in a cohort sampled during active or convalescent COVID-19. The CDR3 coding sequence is TGTGCCAGCGAGGAAGATACGCAGTATTTT. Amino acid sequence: CASEEDTQYF.